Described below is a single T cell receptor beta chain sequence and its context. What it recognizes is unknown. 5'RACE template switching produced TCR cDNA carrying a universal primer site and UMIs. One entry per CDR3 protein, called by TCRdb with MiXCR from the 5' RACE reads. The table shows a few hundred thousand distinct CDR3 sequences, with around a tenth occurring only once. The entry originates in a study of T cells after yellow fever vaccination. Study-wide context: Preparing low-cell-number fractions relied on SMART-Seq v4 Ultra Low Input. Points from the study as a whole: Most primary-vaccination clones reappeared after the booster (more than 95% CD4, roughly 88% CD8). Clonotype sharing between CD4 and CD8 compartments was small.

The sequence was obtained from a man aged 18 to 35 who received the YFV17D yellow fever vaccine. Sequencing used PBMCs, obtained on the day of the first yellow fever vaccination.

The CDR3 is CASSTTPEAEQYV. The DNA of the CDR3 is TGTGCCAGTAGTACGACCCCCGAGGCCGAGCAGTACGTC. The rearrangement links TRBV19 to TRBJ2-7, with D unresolved. This CDR3 contains 13 residues. CDR1 and CDR2 (germline): LNHDA, SQIVND (reference sequence). Trimming shortened V by 4 bases and J by 6 bases, and 13 bases separated the two germline ends.